A single sample gave rise to the 26 T cell receptor beta chains below, sequenced in a study of cytomegalovirus exposure and HLA in healthy donors. PCR involved 60 Vbeta and 13 Jbeta primers. Data came from immunoSEQ multiplex PCR; TCRdb stores just in-frame clones and leaves some out. This table holds 100,000 to 150,000 clones, about 74% found once. The specimen sequenced was PBMCs. The receptors were sampled from a male donor in good health and CMV-seronegative.

This clone was seen a few times. This chain uses TRBV7-2 with TRBJ1-5; TRBD1 might be the D (6 bases). This CDR3 region has 16 residues. V was clipped by 0 bases and J by 7 bases, with 16 bases between them. Germline CDR1 SGHTA, CDR2 FQGNSA. This CDR3 reads CASSLAPRGSGQPQHF. CDR3 nucleotide sequence: TGTGCCAGCAGCTTAGCGCCAAGGGGGTCGGGACAGCCCCAGCATTTT.

Comment on this clone: Other DNA sequences within the sample encode an identical CDR3. The V and J genes are TRBV28 and TRBJ2-3; no definite D call. Looked up from germline, CDR1 is MDHEN and CDR2 is SYDVKM. V was clipped by 1 base and J by 3 bases, with 2 bases between them. This CDR3 comprises 12 residues. CDR3 loop: CASSLLTDTQYF. CDR3 nucleotides: TGTGCCAGCAGTTTATTAACAGATACGCAGTATTTT.

The chain carries TRBV4-2 and TRBJ1-5, with a tentative D call TRBD1 (6 bases). Deletions cut 3 bases from V and 0 bases from J, with 12 bases between. Germline V gene lookup returns CDR1 LGHNA and CDR2 YNFKEQ. This CDR3 contains 16 residues. CDR3 protein: CASSHGQPNSNQPQHF. The CDR3 DNA reads TGTGCCAGCAGCCATGGACAGCCAAATAGCAATCAGCCCCAGCATTTT.

This clone came up a few times. The chain combines TRBV7-2 with TRBJ1-2; D remains unclear. The V end was cut by 1 base, the J end by 1 base, with 7 bases between. Germline V gives CDR1 SGHTA, CDR2 FQGNSA. The CDR3 has 14 residues. The CDR3 here is CASSLGRFNYGYTF. The CDR3 DNA follows: TGTGCCAGCAGCTTAGGTCGGTTTAACTATGGCTACACCTTC.

The CDR3 bases are TGCGCCAGCAGCCGCATAGCGGGCCTGTCCTACAATGAGCAGTTCTTC. Its protein product is CASSRIAGLSYNEQFF. The chain has TRBV4-1 and TRBJ2-1; 7 bases are shared with TRBD2. The CDR3 sequence is 16 residues long. The trim removed 4 bases at V and 1 base at J, leaving 7 bases unmatched. Germline CDR1 is MGHRA and CDR2 is YSYEKL.

CDR3 coding DNA: TGTGCCAGCAGCTTAGTAGACAGGATGAACACTGAAGCTTTCTTT. Translating gives CASSLVDRMNTEAFF. This rearrangement joins TRBV7-8 to TRBJ1-1, with D possibly TRBD1 on 6 matching bases. V was shortened by 1 base and J by 0 bases, with 9 bases between the two germline ends. Germline loops: CDR1 SGHVS, CDR2 FQNEAQ. The CDR3 totals 15 residues.

There are a few counts of this clone. The chain recombines TRBV9 with TRBJ2-3; 9 bases agree with TRBD2. Germline V CDR1 and CDR2: SGDLS, YYNGEE. The ends lost 1 base at V and 2 bases at J; junction bases unmatched: 5. The CDR3 extends over 16 amino acids. The CDR3 DNA follows: TGTGCCAGCAGCGTACGCAGCGGGGGGCCCACAGATACGCAGTATTTT. Residues: CASSVRSGGPTDTQYF. The variable domain in full, with the rest retrieved from reference TRBV9 and TRBJ2-3, is DSGVTQTPKHLITATGQRVTLRCSPRSGDLSVYWYQQSLDQGLQFLIQYYNGEERAKGNILERFSAQQFPDLHSELNLSSLELGDSALYFCASSVRSGGPTDTQYFGPGTRLTVL.

The CDR3 sequence is CASALSGFQPQHF. The CDR3 bases are TGTGCCAGCGCCTTGTCGGGATTCCAGCCCCAGCATTTT. This chain links TRBV6-1 with TRBJ1-5; no definite D call. The CDR3 has 13 residues. Germline CDR1 reads MNHNS; CDR2 reads SASEGT. V was pared by 8 bases and J by 7 bases, with 15 bases between.

The chain joins TRBV6-6 to TRBJ2-5; 8 nucleotides line up with TRBD1. Germline V gene data show CDR1 as MNHNY and CDR2 as SVGAGI (reference sequence). CDR3 length equals 14 residues. V was clipped by 0 bases and J by 6 bases; unmatched bases: 3. CDR3 residues: CASSYSGQEKTQYF. The CDR3 DNA reads TGTGCCAGCAGTTACTCGGGACAGGAGAAGACCCAGTACTTC.

As concerns this clone: At one boundary the junction diverges from the germline segment, which might be a read error. This specimen includes other DNA sequences encoding the same CDR3. This chain joins TRBV6-5 and TRBJ2-3; no clear D gene. Germline CDR1 and CDR2: MNHEY and SVGAGI. This CDR3 contains 14 residues. CDR3 DNA sequence: TGCGCCAGCAGTTACGGCACGCGCACAGATACGCAGTATTTT. Translation gives CASSYGTRTDTQYF.

The chain combines TRBV28 with TRBJ2-7, with TRBD1 as a possible D gene (6 bases). The germline V gene has CDR1 MDHEN and CDR2 SYDVKM. Trimming stripped 4 bases from V and 9 bases from J, with 13 bases between. The CDR3 runs 12 residues. The CDR3 loop reads CASSWDTGVQYF. Written as DNA, the CDR3 is TGTGCCAGCAGTTGGGACACTGGAGTGCAGTACTTC. Supplemented by reference TRBV28 and TRBJ2-7, the full variable domain reads DVKVTQSSRYLVKRTGEKVFLECVQDMDHENMFWYRQDPGLGLRLIYFSYDVKMKEKGDIPEGYSVSREKKERFSLILESASTNQTSMYLCASSWDTGVQYFGPGTRLTVT.

The table lists this clone with a few counts. CDR3 nucleotides: TGTGCCAGCAGCTTAGGGACTCTGAGCTCCTACAATGAGCAGTTCTTC. This gives the protein CASSLGTLSSYNEQFF. This sequence joins TRBV7-2 and TRBJ2-1, with a weak D call TRBD2 (5 bases). V dropped 1 base and J dropped 0 bases, with 10 bases sitting between them. CDR1 is SGHTA, CDR2 FQGNSA, per germline. This CDR3 is built from 16 residues.

This clone came up a few times. The chain links TRBV9 to TRBJ2-1; D uncertain. Per germline, CDR1 SGDLS and CDR2 YYNGEE. Trimming left V 0 bases short and J 6 bases short, with 7 bases between. The CDR3 loop spans 13 amino acids. CDR3 sequence (DNA): TGTGCCAGCAGCGTAGGCGATGGCAATGAGCAGTTCTTC. This gives the protein CASSVGDGNEQFF.

Here the CDR3 reads CASSLEGESDQPQHF. Written as DNA, the CDR3 is TGCGCCAGCAGCTTGGAGGGAGAATCGGATCAGCCCCAGCATTTT. This chain links TRBV5-1 with TRBJ1-5; D gene ambiguous. The germline gives CDR1 SGHRS, CDR2 YFSETQ. The CDR3 spans 15 residues. The V end was cut by 0 bases, the J end by 5 bases, with 12 bases between. The whole variable domain, filled in from reference TRBV5-1 and TRBJ1-5, reads KAGVTQTPRYLIKTRGQQVTLSCSPISGHRSVSWYQQTPGQGLQFLFEYFSETQRNKGNFPGRFSGRQFSNSRSEMNVSTLELGDSALYLCASSLEGESDQPQHFGDGTRLSIL.

The chain carries TRBV5-1 and TRBJ1-2, with D maybe TRBD1 (5 bases). Between the trimmed V and J ends, which lost 5 bases and 7 bases, there was a span of 9 bases. Per germline, CDR1 SGHRS and CDR2 YFSETQ. This CDR3 region has 11 residues. The DNA for the CDR3 is TGCGCCAGCAGTTACGGGGGTGGCTACACCTTC. Amino acids: CASSYGGGYTF.

The chain links TRBV6-1 to TRBJ1-1; D may be TRBD1 (5 bases). Germline CDR1 reads MNHNS; CDR2 reads SASEGT. The CDR3 sequence is 12 residues long. The V and J ends lost 7 bases and 5 bases respectively, with 11 bases between them. The CDR3 DNA is TGTGCCAGCAATCAGGGTTTTACTGAAGCTTTCTTT. Amino acids: CASNQGFTEAFF.

The J gene is TRBJ2-5, the V gene TRBV4-2; D ambiguous. The germline V gene has CDR1 LGHNA and CDR2 YNFKEQ. The CDR3 length is 16 residues. The V and J ends lost 1 base and 1 base respectively, with 13 bases between them. CDR3 coding DNA: TGTGCCAGCAGCCAAGGAGAAACCGTATCCCAAGAGACCCAGTACTTC. Encoded protein: CASSQGETVSQETQYF.

The chain employs TRBV7-8 and TRBJ2-5, with 9 nucleotides matching TRBD2. Germline CDR1 SGHVS, CDR2 FQNEAQ. The CDR3 has 18 residues. V shed 5 bases, J shed 5 bases, and the junction held 18 bases outside the gene matches. CDR3: CASSLRPRGGRSRETQYF. CDR3 nucleotide sequence: TGTGCCAGCAGCCTACGGCCGCGGGGGGGCCGATCACGGGAGACCCAGTACTTC.

The V call is TRBV18, the J call TRBJ2-7; D not resolved. V was shortened by 0 bases and J by 4 bases, with 7 bases between the two germline ends. In germline, CDR1 is KGHSH, CDR2 LQKENI. The CDR3 has 13 residues. The DNA of the CDR3 is TGTGCCAGCTCACCACCGGCGGTATACGAGCAGTACTTC. Protein sequence: CASSPPAVYEQYF.

This clone was counted between two and nine times. The genes are TRBV5-4 and TRBJ2-3; 8 bases map to TRBD2. The germline CDR1 and CDR2 sequences are SGHNT and YYREEE (reference sequence). The V gene end was trimmed by 0 bases and the J gene end by 5 bases; junction bases not matched to a gene: 8. This CDR3 contains 16 residues. The CDR3 region is CASSLGDRGGRDTQYF. CDR3 DNA: TGTGCCAGCAGCTTGGGGGACCGGGGGGGCCGAGATACGCAGTATTTT.

The sample holds one count of this clone. The chain combines TRBV19 with TRBJ2-2; D is uncertain. The CDR3 consists of 14 residues. CDR1 is LNHDA, CDR2 SQIVND, per germline (reference sequence). V was trimmed by 10 bases and J by 6 bases, leaving 18 bases between them. The CDR3 spells CATRPSMGAGELFF. The CDR3 DNA follows: TGTGCCACCCGACCCAGCATGGGCGCCGGGGAGCTGTTTTTT.

The chain couples TRBV5-1 to TRBJ2-6; D is unresolved. V dropped 5 bases and J dropped 2 bases, with 8 bases sitting between them. The length of the CDR3 is 14 residues. Germline V lookup: CDR1 SGHRS, CDR2 YFSETQ. The CDR3 is CASRWATGANVLTF. In DNA form, the CDR3 reads TGCGCCAGCAGATGGGCTACTGGGGCCAACGTCCTGACTTTC.

The rearrangement joins TRBV27 to TRBJ2-3, with 8 bases that match TRBD2. The trim removed 5 bases at V and 0 bases at J, leaving 10 bases unmatched. The CDR3 consists of 17 residues. Germline-derived CDR1 and CDR2 are MNHEY and SMNVEV (reference sequence). CDR3 DNA sequence: TGTGCCAGCAGTCCATCGGCTAGCGGGCCTAGCACAGATACGCAGTATTTT. Its protein product is CASSPSASGPSTDTQYF.

V is TRBV21-1 and J is TRBJ1-3. TRBV21-1 corresponds to a pseudogene. This CDR3 has 20 amino acids. DNA of the CDR3: TGTGCCAGCAGCAAAGTGGAGGGTGGCCCACAAGTGATGATGAGGGACACCATATATTTT. As protein: CASSKVEGGPQVMMRDTIYF.

J is TRBJ2-5 and V is TRBV6-1, with 8 bases aligning to TRBD2. The CDR3 has 13 residues. CDR1 MNHNS and CDR2 SASEGT come from the germline V gene. J lost 7 bases, V lost 4 bases, and 5 bases had no gene match. CDR3 in DNA: TGTGCCAGCAGTGTCCGGGAGGGTGGGACCCAGTACTTC. Translated: CASSVREGGTQYF.

The genes are TRBV19 and TRBJ1-5; D is perhaps TRBD1 (5 bases). Looked up from germline, CDR1 is LNHDA and CDR2 is SQIVND (reference sequence). V lost 5 bases, J lost 4 bases, and 18 bases lay in between. The CDR3 loop spans 16 amino acids. Here the CDR3 reads CASSLPLLGANQPQHF. Here the CDR3 DNA reads TGTGCCAGTAGTCTTCCTTTGTTAGGGGCGAATCAGCCCCAGCATTTT.